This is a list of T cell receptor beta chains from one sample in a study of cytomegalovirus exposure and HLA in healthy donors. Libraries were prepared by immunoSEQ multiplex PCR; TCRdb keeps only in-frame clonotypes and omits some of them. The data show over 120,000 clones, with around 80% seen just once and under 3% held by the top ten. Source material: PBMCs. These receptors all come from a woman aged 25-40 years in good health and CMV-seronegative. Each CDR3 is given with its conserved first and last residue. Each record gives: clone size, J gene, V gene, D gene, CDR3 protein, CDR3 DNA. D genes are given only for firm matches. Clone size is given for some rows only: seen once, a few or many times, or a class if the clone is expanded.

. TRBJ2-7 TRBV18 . CASSLGDEEQYF TGTGCCAGCTCACTAGGGGATGAAGAGCAGTACTTC
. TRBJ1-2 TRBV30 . CAWSPSPNYGYTF TGTGCCTGGAGTCCTAGTCCTAACTATGGCTACACCTTC
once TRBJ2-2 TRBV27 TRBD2 CASSPLMEGREGGELFF TGTGCCAGCAGCCCTCTGATGGAGGGGAGGGAGGGCGGGGAGCTGTTTTTT
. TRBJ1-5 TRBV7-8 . CASSFAGEGSNQPQHF TGTGCCAGCAGCTTCGCAGGGGAAGGAAGCAATCAGCCCCAGCATTTT
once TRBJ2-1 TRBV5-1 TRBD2 CASSFGLAGQDEQFF TGCGCCAGCAGCTTCGGACTAGCGGGACAAGATGAGCAGTTCTTC
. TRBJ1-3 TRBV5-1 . CASSESSRSGNTIYF TGCGCCAGCAGCGAGAGTAGTCGTTCTGGAAACACCATATATTTT
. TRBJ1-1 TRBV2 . CASTQDNTEAFF TGTGCCAGCACACAAGATAACACTGAAGCTTTCTTT
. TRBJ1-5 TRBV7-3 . CASFHAGRPGLQHF TGTGCCAGCTTTCACGCGGGAAGGCCTGGACTCCAGCATTTT
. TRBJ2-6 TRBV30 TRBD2 CAWSGGSGRGGANVLTF TGTGCCTGGAGTGGGGGTAGCGGGAGAGGTGGGGCCAACGTCCTGACTTTC
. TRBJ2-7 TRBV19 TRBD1 CASSTRQGRSEQYF TGTGCCAGTAGTACTCGACAGGGTAGGTCCGAGCAGTACTTC
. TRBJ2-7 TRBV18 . CASSPRSYEQYF TGTGCCAGCTCACCAAGGAGTTACGAGCAGTACTTC
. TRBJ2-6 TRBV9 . CASSVGEGVTGANVLTF TGTGCCAGCAGCGTAGGGGAGGGGGTAACTGGGGCCAACGTCCTGACTTTC
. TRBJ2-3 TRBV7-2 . CASSWGVWRDTQYF TGTGCCAGCAGCTGGGGGGTCTGGCGGGATACGCAGTATTTT
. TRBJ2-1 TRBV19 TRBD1 CASSRPGQGRNEQFF TGTGCCAGTAGCAGACCGGGACAGGGTAGGAATGAGCAGTTCTTC
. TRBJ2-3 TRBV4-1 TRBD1 CASSQFRTGGRTDTQYF TGCGCCAGCAGCCAGTTTAGGACAGGGGGGAGGACAGATACGCAGTATTTT
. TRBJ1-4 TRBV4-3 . CASSHGPGTRFEKLFF TGCGCCAGCAGCCATGGACCCGGGACACGGTTTGAAAAACTGTTTTTT
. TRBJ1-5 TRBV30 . CAWGRDGNQPQHF TGTGCCTGGGGGAGGGACGGCAATCAGCCCCAGCATTTT
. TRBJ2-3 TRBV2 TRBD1 CASRDRGDTQYF TGTGCCAGCAGGGACAGGGGGGATACGCAGTATTTT
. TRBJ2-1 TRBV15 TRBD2 CATSRDRAGGPHEQFF TGTGCCACCAGCAGAGATCGAGCGGGGGGCCCCCATGAGCAGTTCTTC
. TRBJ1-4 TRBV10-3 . CAISESARLNEKLFF TGTGCCATCAGTGAGTCGGCGCGGCTTAATGAAAAACTGTTTTTT
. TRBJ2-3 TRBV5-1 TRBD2 CASSLVSGGGTDTQYF TGCGCCAGCAGCTTGGTATCGGGAGGGGGCACAGATACGCAGTATTTT
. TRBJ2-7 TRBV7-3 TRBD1 CASSAGQGTYEQYF TGTGCCAGCAGCGCCGGACAGGGAACCTACGAGCAGTACTTC
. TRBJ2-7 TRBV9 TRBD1 CASSVTGQATYEQYF TGTGCCAGCAGCGTAACCGGACAGGCGACCTACGAGCAGTACTTC
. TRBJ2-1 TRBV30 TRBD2 CAWSPSGGQFF TGTGCCTGGAGTCCTAGCGGGGGCCAGTTCTTC
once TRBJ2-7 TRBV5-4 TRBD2 CASGGGGGDTYEQYF TGTGCCAGCGGGGGTGGGGGGGGAGACACCTACGAGCAGTACTTC
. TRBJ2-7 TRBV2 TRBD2 CATPERGEQYF TGTGCCACCCCCGAGCGGGGGGAGCAGTACTTC
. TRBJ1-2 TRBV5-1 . CASSLDLGAEGYTF TGCGCCAGCAGCTTGGATTTGGGGGCCGAAGGCTACACCTTC
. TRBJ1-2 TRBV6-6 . CASSYSTDYGYTF TGTGCCAGCAGTTACTCGACAGACTATGGCTACACCTTC
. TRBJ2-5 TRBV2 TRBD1 CASSAGGRETQYF TGTGCCAGCAGTGCAGGGGGCCGAGAGACCCAGTACTTC
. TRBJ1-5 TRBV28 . CASSLWAANQPQHF TGTGCCAGCAGTTTATGGGCGGCAAATCAGCCCCAGCATTTT
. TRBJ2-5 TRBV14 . CASSPKRWGQTQYF TGTGCCAGCAGCCCCAAGCGGTGGGGTCAGACCCAGTACTTC
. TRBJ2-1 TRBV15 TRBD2 CATSRLLAGLAPNEQFF TGTGCCACCAGCAGATTACTAGCGGGGTTAGCCCCCAATGAGCAGTTCTTC
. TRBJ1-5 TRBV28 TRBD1 CASSSPYPDRVKPQHF TGTGCCAGCAGTTCACCTTACCCTGACAGGGTAAAGCCCCAGCATTTT
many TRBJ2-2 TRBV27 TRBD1 CASSSVWTTLTGTGDTGELFF TGTGCCAGCAGTTCAGTCTGGACTACACTCACCGGGACAGGGGATACCGGGGAGCTGTTTTTT
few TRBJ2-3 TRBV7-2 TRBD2 CASSPFERGGTDTQYF TGTGCCAGCAGCCCTTTCGAGCGGGGGGGCACAGATACGCAGTATTTT
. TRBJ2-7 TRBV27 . CASEDGNTGEQYF TGTGCCAGCGAGGACGGTAATACGGGGGAGCAGTACTTC
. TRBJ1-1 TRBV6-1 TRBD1 CASGIPGTGSTEAFF TGTGCCAGCGGTATCCCCGGGACAGGGTCCACTGAAGCTTTCTTT
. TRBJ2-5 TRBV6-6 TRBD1 CASSTTGTGGRETQYF TGTGCCAGCAGTACAACCGGGACAGGGGGCCGGGAGACCCAGTACTTC